This record looks at one T cell receptor beta chain sequence and its context. This entry is derived from a study of blood T cell repertoires in COVID-19. Generated by immunoSEQ multiplex PCR, the TCRdb table keeps only in-frame clones and is missing some. The top ten clones hold about 2.7% of a sample with 250,000 or so clones, approximately 86% of them seen once. The germline CDR1 and CDR2 sequences are LNHDA and SQIVND (reference sequence). With 3 bases clipped from V and 5 bases from J, the junction kept 11 bases outside the gene matches. The CDR3 has 16 residues. Sequenced sample: PBMCs or T cells enriched from blood (not recorded which). The source of this sequence is a woman in her late teens or twenties who had recovered from COVID-19. The V and J genes are TRBV19 and TRBJ2-3, with 7 bases matching TRBD2. The chain's CDR3 is CASSIGGRLTGDTQYF. In DNA form, the CDR3 reads TGTGCCAGTAGTATTGGCGGGAGACTCACGGGAGATACGCAGTATTTT.